The next 22 T cell receptor beta chains were all read from a single sample in a study of T cell changes during pregnancy in multiple sclerosis. Clones were sequenced by immunoSEQ multiplex PCR, and TCRdb holds only the in-frame ones, with some missing. The sample has 90,000 to 130,000 clones; around nine tenths are singletons. Sequencing was performed on peripheral blood, taken in the third trimester of pregnancy. All receptors come from a female donor with multiple sclerosis, enrolled in a pregnancy study.

This chain uses TRBV18 with TRBJ2-7; 8 nucleotides align to TRBD2. V trimming: 3 bases; J trimming: 7 bases; junction bases outside the gene matches: 11. This CDR3 has 15 amino acids. CDR1 KGHSH and CDR2 LQKENI come from the germline V gene. As DNA, the CDR3 is TGTGCCAGCTCACCGGGGAAGGCGGGAGGCTTAGAGCAGTACTTC. The encoded protein is CASSPGKAGGLEQYF.

The CDR3 region is CASSELGQGKGLNQPQHF. CDR3 in DNA: TGTGCCAGCAGTGAATTGGGGCAGGGGAAGGGGCTAAATCAGCCCCAGCATTTT. This chain uses TRBV2 with TRBJ1-5; maybe TRBD1 (6 bases). Germline V gene sequence: CDR1 SNHLY, CDR2 FYNNEI. V lost 2 bases and J 4 bases, leaving 21 bases between the germline ends. The CDR3 has 18 amino acids. Full variable domain (remainder filled in from reference TRBV2 and TRBJ1-5): EPEVTQTPSHQVTQMGQEVILRCVPISNHLYFYWYRQILGQKVEFLVSFYNNEISEKSEIFDDQFSVERPDGSNFTLKIRSTKLEDSAMYFCASSELGQGKGLNQPQHFGDGTRLSIL.

The chain couples TRBV6-1 to TRBJ1-1, with 9 nucleotides matching TRBD1. The V and J ends lost 4 bases and 3 bases, in that order; junction bases with no gene match: 6. The CDR3 runs to 15 residues. Per germline, CDR1 MNHNS and CDR2 SASEGT. The CDR3 here is CASSVTGTGHTEAFF. The CDR3 DNA follows: TGTGCCAGCAGTGTAACCGGGACAGGGCACACTGAAGCTTTCTTT.

V is TRBV7-8 and J is TRBJ1-5; TRBD1 matches at 12 bases. The junction had 2 bases not matched to a gene; V was cut back by 3 bases and J by 2 bases. Germline CDR1 reads SGHVS; CDR2 reads FQNEAQ. This CDR3 spans 16 amino acids. The CDR3 bases are TGTGCCAGCAGCTTCGGGACAGGGGGCCGCAATCAGCCCCAGCATTTT. Translating it yields CASSFGTGGRNQPQHF.

The rearrangement joins TRBV13 to TRBJ2-1, with 13 positions matching TRBD2. The CDR3 covers 15 residues. V was clipped by 3 bases and J by 10 bases; unmatched bases: 6. Germline V CDR1 and CDR2: PRHDT, FYEKMQ (reference sequence). The CDR3 bases are TGTGCCAGCAGCTTTCAGACTAGCGGGGGGACAGAGCAGTTCTTC. The encoded protein is CASSFQTSGGTEQFF.

V is TRBV6-4 and J is TRBJ2-3; the D is unclear. The V and J ends lost 3 bases and 4 bases respectively, with 8 bases between them. CDR3 length: 13 amino acids. Germline V gene lookup returns CDR1 MRHNA and CDR2 SNTAGT. CDR3 DNA: TGTGCCAGCAGTGAAGAGGTCTCAGATACGCAGTATTTT. This sequence encodes CASSEEVSDTQYF.

The J gene is TRBJ1-2, the V gene TRBV6-1, with a weak D call TRBD1 (5 bases). The CDR3 totals 12 residues. The germline V gene encodes CDR1 MNHNS and CDR2 SASEGT. Trimming removed 3 bases from V and 3 bases from J, with 5 bases in between. CDR3 sequence: CASSDRDYGYTF. The CDR3 DNA sequence: TGTGCCAGCAGTGACAGGGACTATGGCTACACCTTC.

The chain uses TRBV6-5 and TRBJ1-5; possibly TRBD1 for D (6 bases). The CDR3 is 14 amino acids. Germline CDR1 reads MNHEY; CDR2 reads SVGAGI. The V and J ends lost 4 bases and 4 bases respectively, with 11 bases between them. CDR3 sequence (DNA): TGTGCCAGCAGTTTCAACAGGGAGAATCAGCCCCAGCATTTT. It is translated as CASSFNRENQPQHF.

This clone was picked up one time. This rearrangement joins TRBV4-1 to TRBJ2-7, with 9 bases lining up with TRBD2. The V and J ends lost 1 base and 3 bases, in that order; junction bases with no gene match: 7. The CDR3 runs 16 residues. Germline CDR1 and CDR2: MGHRA and YSYEKL. CDR3 in DNA: TGCGCCAGCAGCCAAGCCTGGCGGGAGGGCGGCTACGAGCAGTACTTC. Amino acids: CASSQAWREGGYEQYF.

With regard to this clone: The same CDR3 is also encoded by other DNA sequences in this sample. The chain couples TRBV15 to TRBJ1-1, with D perhaps TRBD1 (5 bases). Germline loops: CDR1 LNHNV, CDR2 YYDKDF (reference sequence). This CDR3 contains 14 residues. The ends were cut back, 0 bases at V and 4 bases at J, with 9 bases in the middle. The CDR3: CATSRDEGATEAFF. The CDR3 nucleotides read TGTGCCACCAGCAGAGATGAAGGGGCCACTGAAGCTTTCTTT.

This chain joins TRBV19 and TRBJ1-1; 8 bases are shared with TRBD1. The CDR3 has 15 amino acids. Germline values: CDR1 LNHDA, CDR2 SQIVND (reference sequence). V shed 6 bases and J 1 base; nucleotides not matched to a gene: 7. The CDR3 coding sequence is TGTGCCAGTAGAAAGTCTGGACAGGGGAACACTGAAGCTTTCTTT. Protein: CASRKSGQGNTEAFF.

The V gene is TRBV2, the J gene TRBJ2-3; 10 bases match TRBD1. The CDR3 is 15 residues long. The ends lost 5 bases at V and 4 bases at J; junction bases unmatched: 6. CDR1 is SNHLY and CDR2 is FYNNEI in the germline V gene. CDR3 coding DNA: TGTGCCAGCAGTTCGACAGGGGGCGGCCCAGATACGCAGTATTTT. Translating it yields CASSSTGGGPDTQYF.

As concerns this clone: It may be a read error: a sequence one base away is much more abundant. The V gene is TRBV6-1, the J gene TRBJ1-3, with 7 bases identical to TRBD1. Germline CDR1 is MNHNS and CDR2 is SASEGT. V lost 5 bases, J lost 0 bases, and 1 base stayed unmatched. The CDR3 is 14 amino acids. This CDR3 reads CASSRTGSGNTIYF. For the CDR3, the DNA is TGTGCCAGCAGTCGGACAGGCTCTGGAAACACCATATATTTT.

For the CDR3, the DNA is TGTGCCAGCAGCTCCCGGGACAGGGTCGCCTACGAGCAGTACTTC. Translated: CASSSRDRVAYEQYF. The gene calls are TRBV21-1 and TRBJ2-7; the D call TRBD1 from the table was never checked on the DNA. TRBV21-1 is listed as a pseudogene. The CDR3 sequence is 15 residues long.

This chain connects TRBV7-9 to TRBJ1-1; 7 bases map to TRBD1. The CDR3 extends over 15 amino acids. The J segment lost 6 bases and the V segment lost 1 base, leaving 8 bases of the junction unmatched. CDR1 SEHNR and CDR2 FQNEAQ come from the germline V gene (reference sequence). CDR3 sequence reads: CASSLVTGVVPEAFF. The DNA for the CDR3 is TGTGCCAGCAGCTTAGTCACAGGGGTGGTCCCTGAAGCTTTCTTT.

This sequence joins TRBV10-3 and TRBJ1-2; D might be TRBD1 (6 bases). This CDR3 has 13 amino acids. The V and J ends lost 6 bases and 5 bases respectively, with 13 bases between them. Germline values: CDR1 ENHRY, CDR2 SYGVKD. CDR3 sequence reads: CAISGQPRYGYTF. The CDR3 DNA follows: TGTGCCATCAGCGGACAGCCCAGATATGGCTACACCTTC.

The chain joins TRBV29-1 to TRBJ2-1, with D perhaps matching TRBD2 (5 bases). V was shortened by 1 base and J by 4 bases, with 11 bases between the two germline ends. The CDR3 is made up of 14 amino acids. Per germline, CDR1 SQVTM and CDR2 ANQGSEA. CDR3: CSVEGSVQYNEQFF. CDR3 DNA sequence: TGCAGCGTTGAAGGTAGCGTTCAATACAATGAGCAGTTCTTC.

The rearrangement joins TRBV7-8 to TRBJ2-2, with 7 bases fitting TRBD2. Germline CDR1 is SGHVS and CDR2 is FQNEAQ. Trimming took 4 bases from V and 6 from J; bases not matched to a gene: 5. This CDR3 is built from 14 residues. The chain's CDR3 is CASSWAGEAGELFF. For the CDR3, the DNA is TGTGCCAGCAGCTGGGCGGGAGAGGCCGGGGAGCTGTTTTTT.

This chain links TRBV13 with TRBJ1-2, with 7 bases that match TRBD1. V trimming: 4 bases; J trimming: 4 bases; junction bases outside the gene matches: 6. The germline CDR1 and CDR2 sequences are PRHDT and FYEKMQ (reference sequence). The CDR3 has 14 residues. The CDR3 DNA reads TGTGCCAGCAGCTCGACAGGGATCGGCTATGGCTACACCTTC. Translated, it gives CASSSTGIGYGYTF. The entire variable domain, with the rest obtained from reference TRBV13 and TRBJ1-2, is as follows: AAGVIQSPRHLIKEKRETATLKCYPIPRHDTVYWYQQGPGQDPQFLISFYEKMQSDKGSIPDRFSAQQFSDYHSELNMSSLELGDSALYFCASSSTGIGYGYTFGSGTRLTVV.

The CDR3 DNA reads as TGTGCCAGCAGCAACCTAGGTGAGCAGTTCTTC. Its protein product is CASSNLGEQFF. V and J are TRBV9 and TRBJ2-1; no clear D. V gave up 4 bases and J gave up 9 bases, with 8 bases separating them. Germline V lookup: CDR1 SGDLS, CDR2 YYNGEE. The CDR3 is made up of 11 amino acids. Combining the CDR3 with reference TRBV9 and TRBJ2-1 gives the whole variable domain DSGVTQTPKHLITATGQRVTLRCSPRSGDLSVYWYQQSLDQGLQFLIQYYNGEERAKGNILERFSAQQFPDLHSELNLSSLELGDSALYFCASSNLGEQFFGPGTRLTVL.

The V gene is TRBV29-1, the J gene TRBJ1-5, with 10 bases identical to TRBD1. Germline trimming cut 7 bases from V and 6 bases from J; bases unmatched to any gene: 6. Per the germline V gene, CDR1 is SQVTM and CDR2 is ANQGSEA. This CDR3 spans 13 amino acids. CDR3 sequence (DNA): TGCAGCGCATCGACAGGGGGCGGTCAGCCCCAGCATTTT. Protein: CSASTGGGQPQHF.

CDR3 loop: CASSPGPRVPYTEAFF. The CDR3 DNA reads as TGCGCCAGCAGCCCTGGCCCCAGGGTGCCGTACACTGAAGCTTTCTTT. This chain uses TRBV5-1 with TRBJ1-1; D is perhaps TRBD1 (5 bases). V lost 4 bases and J lost 3, with 19 bases in between. Germline assignment: CDR1 SGHRS and CDR2 YFSETQ. The CDR3 spans 16 residues.